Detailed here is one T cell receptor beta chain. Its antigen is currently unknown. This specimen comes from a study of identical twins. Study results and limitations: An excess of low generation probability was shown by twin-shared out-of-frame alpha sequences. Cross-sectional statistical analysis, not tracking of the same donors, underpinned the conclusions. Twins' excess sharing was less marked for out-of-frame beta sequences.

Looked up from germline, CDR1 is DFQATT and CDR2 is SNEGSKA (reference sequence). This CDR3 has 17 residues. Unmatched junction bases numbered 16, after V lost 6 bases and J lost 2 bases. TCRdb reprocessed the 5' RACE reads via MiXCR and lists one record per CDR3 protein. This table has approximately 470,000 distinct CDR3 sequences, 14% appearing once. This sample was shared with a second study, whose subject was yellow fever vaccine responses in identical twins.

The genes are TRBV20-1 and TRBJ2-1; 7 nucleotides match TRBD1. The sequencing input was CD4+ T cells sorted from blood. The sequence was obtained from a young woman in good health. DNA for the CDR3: TGCAGTGCCCTGGTGCCCGACAGGGAAATCCCCTACAATGAGCAGTTCTTC. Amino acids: CSALVPDREIPYNEQFF.